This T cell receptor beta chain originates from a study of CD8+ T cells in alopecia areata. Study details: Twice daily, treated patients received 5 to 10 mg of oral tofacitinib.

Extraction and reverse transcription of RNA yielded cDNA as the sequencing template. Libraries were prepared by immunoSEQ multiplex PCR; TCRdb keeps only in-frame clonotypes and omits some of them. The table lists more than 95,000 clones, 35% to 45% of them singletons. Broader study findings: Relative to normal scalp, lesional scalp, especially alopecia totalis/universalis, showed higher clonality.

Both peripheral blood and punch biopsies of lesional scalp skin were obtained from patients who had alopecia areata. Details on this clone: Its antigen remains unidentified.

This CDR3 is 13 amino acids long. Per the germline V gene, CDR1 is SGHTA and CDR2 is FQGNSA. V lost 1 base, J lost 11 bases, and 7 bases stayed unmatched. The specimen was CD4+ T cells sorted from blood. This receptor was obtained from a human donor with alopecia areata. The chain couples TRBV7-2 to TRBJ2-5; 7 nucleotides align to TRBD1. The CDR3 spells CASSLGSWGQQYF. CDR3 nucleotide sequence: TGTGCCAGCAGCTTAGGTTCTTGGGGACAGCAGTACTTC.